The rows below give T cell receptor beta chains drawn from one sample of a study of blood T cell repertoires in COVID-19. The method was immunoSEQ multiplex PCR; TCRdb's version includes in-frame clones alone and lacks a portion of them. This sample has more than 85,000 clones; 75% to 85% occur once, and the top ten carry approximately 25%. Sequencing used peripheral blood. The origin of the receptors is a man in his sixties with acute or convalescent COVID-19. CDR3s include the opening cysteine and the closing phenylalanine or tryptophan. D genes are given only for firm matches. Some rows mark clone size as missing; the rest say once, few, many or name a class of expanded clone.

clone_size | j_call | cdr3_length | d_call | v_call | cdr3_aa | cdr3_nt
NA | TRBJ2-1 | 15 | NA | TRBV5-8 | CASSPRALAYNEQFF | TGTGCCAGCAGCCCGAGGGCACTTGCCTACAATGAGCAGTTCTTC
few | TRBJ1-5 | 14 | NA | TRBV4-1 | CASSQRDWTQPQHF | TGCGCCAGCAGCCAAAGGGACTGGACTCAGCCCCAGCATTTT
NA | TRBJ1-4 | 15 | NA | TRBV28 | CASSLRAATNEKLFF | TGTGCCAGCAGTTTGAGGGCAGCAACTAATGAAAAACTGTTTTTT
NA | TRBJ1-2 | 17 | NA | TRBV29-1 | CSVEKPAGVPTNYGYTF | TGCAGCGTTGAAAAACCCGCAGGGGTACCTACTAACTATGGCTACACCTTC
NA | TRBJ1-1 | 13 | NA | TRBV29-1 | CSVEGRGGTEAFF | TGCAGCGTTGAAGGCAGGGGCGGCACTGAAGCTTTCTTT
NA | TRBJ1-5 | 18 | NA | TRBV6-2/TRBV6-3 | CASSYSSNVAYSNQPQHF | TGTGCCAGCAGTTACTCCTCTAACGTAGCGTATAGCAATCAGCCCCAGCATTTT
NA | TRBJ1-2 | 14 | NA | TRBV19 | CASSLPGADYGYTF | TGTGCCAGTAGTTTACCAGGGGCTGACTATGGCTACACCTTC
once | TRBJ2-3 | 16 | TRBD2 | TRBV9 | CASSVRGLANTDTQYF | TGTGCCAGCAGCGTAAGAGGACTAGCGAACACAGATACGCAGTATTTT
NA | TRBJ1-1 | 15 | NA | TRBV6-5 | CASSYAPGGRTEAFF | TGTGCCAGCAGTTACGCCCCGGGGGGTCGGACTGAAGCTTTCTTT
NA | TRBJ2-1 | 13 | TRBD2 | TRBV7-2 | CASSSTSGDEQFF | TGTGCCAGCAGCTCGACTAGCGGGGATGAGCAGTTCTTC
NA | TRBJ1-1 | 16 | NA | TRBV5-1 | CASSLVGGQVNTEAFF | TGCGCCAGCAGCTTGGTCGGGGGGCAGGTGAACACTGAAGCTTTCTTT
NA | TRBJ1-1 | 13 | NA | TRBV12-3/TRBV12-4 | CASSSTSNTEAFF | TGTGCCAGCAGTTCGACATCGAACACTGAAGCTTTCTTT
NA | TRBJ2-2 | 15 | NA | TRBV11-2 | CASSFKNPNKGELFF | TGTGCCAGCAGCTTTAAGAATCCGAACAAGGGGGAGCTGTTTTTT
once | TRBJ2-7 | 12 | NA | TRBV11-2 | CASSLGSSPPNF | TGTGCCAGCAGCTTAGGATCCAGTCCCCCAAACTTC
NA | TRBJ1-1 | 13 | NA | TRBV18 | CASSPTTGTEAFF | TGTGCCAGCTCGCCTACCACGGGGACTGAAGCTTTCTTT
few | TRBJ1-5 | 15 | NA | TRBV10-3 | CAISEDAGLNQPQHF | TGTGCCATCAGTGAGGACGCAGGTCTCAATCAGCCCCAGCATTTT
NA | TRBJ1-3 | 15 | NA | TRBV28 | CASSPQDYSGNTIYF | TGTGCCAGCAGTCCACAGGACTACTCTGGAAACACCATATATTTT
NA | TRBJ1-5 | 16 | NA | TRBV4-3 | CASSQDFRGLGQPQHF | TGCGCCAGCAGCCAAGATTTTCGGGGATTGGGACAGCCCCAGCATTTT
NA | TRBJ1-6 | 16 | NA | TRBV6-6 | CASKTRIRGPNSPLHF | TGTGCCAGCAAAACCCGGATCCGGGGTCCAAATTCACCCCTCCACTTT
once | TRBJ2-7 | 15 | NA | TRBV12-1 | CASSFSGGNTYEQYF | TGTGCCAGCAGCTTCAGCGGGGGCAATACCTACGAGCAGTACTTC
NA | TRBJ1-5 | 14 | NA | TRBV30 | CAWSRGRGNQPQHF | TGTGCCTGGAGTAGGGGCAGGGGCAATCAGCCCCAGCATTTT
NA | TRBJ1-1 | 17 | NA | TRBV7-2 | CASSLPATYGADTEAFF | TGTGCCAGCAGCTTACCCGCCACGTACGGTGCCGACACTGAAGCTTTCTTT
NA | TRBJ2-3 | 16 | NA | TRBV5-4 | CASSYPGRTNTDTQYF | TGTGCCAGCAGCTATCCAGGTCGGACAAACACAGATACGCAGTATTTT
NA | TRBJ1-2 | 15 | NA | TRBV7-9 | CASSLGGGSNYGYTF | TGTGCCAGCAGCTTAGGTGGGGGCTCTAACTATGGCTACACCTTC
NA | TRBJ2-2 | 14 | TRBD1 | TRBV5-1 | CASSWDRNTGELFF | TGCGCCAGCAGCTGGGACAGGAACACCGGGGAGCTGTTTTTT
NA | TRBJ2-7 | 15 | TRBD1 | TRBV9 | CASSVDPGGSYEQYF | TGTGCCAGCAGCGTAGATCCAGGGGGCTCCTACGAGCAGTACTTC
once | TRBJ2-2 | 13 | NA | TRBV12-3/TRBV12-4 | CASSPRSAGELFF | TGTGCCAGCAGTCCCCGGTCGGCCGGGGAGCTGTTTTTT
NA | TRBJ2-3 | 16 | TRBD2 | TRBV10-3 | CAISPLGGGSTDTQYF | TGTGCCATCAGTCCTTTGGGGGGGGGAAGCACAGATACGCAGTATTTT
NA | TRBJ1-5 | 15 | NA | TRBV19 | CASSMRQGSFQPQHF | TGTGCCAGTAGTATGAGGCAGGGTTCATTTCAGCCCCAGCATTTT
NA | TRBJ2-5 | 14 | TRBD2 | TRBV19 | CASSIELAEETQYF | TGTGCCAGTAGTATTGAACTAGCGGAAGAGACCCAGTACTTC
NA | TRBJ2-7 | 15 | TRBD1 | TRBV7-3 | CASSPRDRGVYEQYF | TGTGCCAGCAGCCCCCGGGACAGGGGGGTCTACGAGCAGTACTTC
NA | TRBJ2-7 | 18 | TRBD2 | TRBV7-2 | CASSVTGTSGGRSYEQYF | TGTGCCAGCAGCGTCACCGGGACTAGCGGGGGCCGCTCCTACGAGCAGTACTTC
NA | TRBJ2-4 | 15 | NA | TRBV3-1/TRBV3-2 | CASSQGHLAKNIQYF | TGTGCCAGCAGCCAAGGACACTTAGCCAAAAACATTCAGTACTTC
NA | TRBJ1-3 | 14 | NA | TRBV18 | CASSPQGSGNTIYF | TGTGCCAGCTCACCCCAGGGGAGTGGAAACACCATATATTTT
NA | TRBJ2-7 | 17 | TRBD2 | TRBV10-3 | CAISEGPLAGIPYEQYF | TGTGCCATCAGTGAGGGGCCACTAGCGGGGATCCCCTACGAGCAGTACTTC
NA | TRBJ1-6 | 14 | TRBD1 | TRBV6-5 | CASRGQVHFSPLHF | TGTGCCAGCAGGGGACAGGTACACTTTTCACCCCTCCACTTT
NA | TRBJ1-5 | 13 | NA | TRBV6-4 | CASSEKQGQPQHF | TGTGCCAGCAGTGAGAAACAGGGACAGCCCCAGCATTTT
few | TRBJ1-1 | 17 | TRBD1 | TRBV28 | CASSTNRGRRYYTEAFF | TGTGCCAGCAGTACCAACAGGGGGCGGCGGTACTACACTGAAGCTTTCTTT
NA | TRBJ1-2 | 15 | NA | TRBV19 | CASSIAFTANYGYTF | TGTGCCAGTAGTATAGCGTTCACAGCTAACTATGGCTACACCTTC
NA | TRBJ1-5 | 16 | NA | TRBV28 | CASSQLVGQINQPQHF | TGTGCCAGCAGTCAACTCGTTGGACAGATCAATCAGCCCCAGCATTTT